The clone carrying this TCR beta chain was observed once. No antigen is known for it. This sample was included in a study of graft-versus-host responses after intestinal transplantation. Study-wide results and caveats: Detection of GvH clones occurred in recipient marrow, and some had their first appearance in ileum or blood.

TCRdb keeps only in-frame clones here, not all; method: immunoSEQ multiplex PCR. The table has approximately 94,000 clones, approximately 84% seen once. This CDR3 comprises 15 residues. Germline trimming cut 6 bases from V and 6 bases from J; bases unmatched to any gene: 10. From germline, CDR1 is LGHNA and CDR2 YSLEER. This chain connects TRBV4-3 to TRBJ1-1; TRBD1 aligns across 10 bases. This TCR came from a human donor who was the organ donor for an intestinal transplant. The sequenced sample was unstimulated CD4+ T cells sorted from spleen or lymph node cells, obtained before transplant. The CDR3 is CASRLTGTGVAEAFF. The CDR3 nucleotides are TGCGCCAGCAGACTGACCGGGACAGGGGTGGCTGAAGCTTTCTTT.